This T cell receptor (beta chain) was observed in a study of blood T cell repertoires in COVID-19. Whole-study context: Spain, Italy and the United States supplied samples that represented acute and convalescent COVID-19.

The CDR3 consists of 16 residues. Germline CDR1 MNHEY, CDR2 SVGEGT. V gave up 1 base and J gave up 6 bases, with 18 bases separating them. Original processing methods: Estimation of nucleated cell counts relied on the amplification of reference gene primers. Using immunoSEQ multiplex PCR, the repertoire was profiled, and TCRdb retains in-frame clones only, with some absent. The V and J calls and clone size come from that table; D and trimming were worked out from the DNA. In the table there are around 200,000 clones, 70% to 90% of which are singletons. The sequence was obtained from an older woman with COVID-19, enrolled during active disease. Input material: peripheral blood. This chain joins TRBV6-2 or TRBV6-3 and TRBJ2-5; D is possibly TRBD2 (7 bases). The CDR3 DNA reads TGTGCCAGCAGTTACTTCTACAGGGAGGGGGGGAAGACCCAGTACTTC. Translated: CASSYFYREGGKTQYF.